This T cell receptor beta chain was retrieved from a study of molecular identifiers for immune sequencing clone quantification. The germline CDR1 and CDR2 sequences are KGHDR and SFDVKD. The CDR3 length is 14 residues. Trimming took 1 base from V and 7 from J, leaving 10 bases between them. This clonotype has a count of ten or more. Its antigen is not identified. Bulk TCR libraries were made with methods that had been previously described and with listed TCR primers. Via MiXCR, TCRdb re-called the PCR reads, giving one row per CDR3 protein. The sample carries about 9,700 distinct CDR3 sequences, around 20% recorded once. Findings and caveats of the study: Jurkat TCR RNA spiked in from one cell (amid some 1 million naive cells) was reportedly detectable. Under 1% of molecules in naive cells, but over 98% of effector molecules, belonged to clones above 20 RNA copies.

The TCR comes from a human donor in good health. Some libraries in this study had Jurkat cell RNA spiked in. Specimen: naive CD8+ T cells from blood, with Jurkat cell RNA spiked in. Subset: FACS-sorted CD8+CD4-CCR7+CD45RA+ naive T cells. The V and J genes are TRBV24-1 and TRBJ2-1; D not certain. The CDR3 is CATSDLQSWNEQFF. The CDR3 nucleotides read TGTGCCACCAGTGATTTACAGTCTTGGAATGAGCAGTTCTTC.